This T cell receptor (beta chain) was recorded in a study of T cell responses to AZD1222 COVID-19 vaccine. About the research overall: It was second doses at about 4 or about 12 weeks that were pooled.

Broader study findings: Distributed over spike, vaccine-associated CD4 TCRs predominated at 160-218 and 743-854. Repertoires were obtained only post-peak T cell response.

Libraries were prepared by immunoSEQ multiplex PCR; TCRdb keeps only in-frame clonotypes and omits some of them. Of around 110,000 clones in the sample, 87% were seen once. The germline V and J ends were trimmed by 2 bases and 0 bases, with 15 bases remaining between them. Germline CDR1 SGDLS, CDR2 YYNGEE. The CDR3 consists of 17 residues. Concerning this clone itself: Its antigen is unidentified.

The chain recombines TRBV9 with TRBJ2-1, with a tentative D call TRBD1 (6 bases). The sequencing here drew on peripheral blood, taken on day 0 of AZD1222 vaccination. This clonotype was obtained from an adult in good health. For the CDR3, the DNA is TGTGCCAGCAGCGTCCGTGAGAGGGGGAGCTCCTACAATGAGCAGTTCTTC. Its protein product is CASSVRERGSSYNEQFF. The variable domain in full, with the rest retrieved from reference TRBV9 and TRBJ2-1, is DSGVTQTPKHLITATGQRVTLRCSPRSGDLSVYWYQQSLDQGLQFLIQYYNGEERAKGNILERFSAQQFPDLHSELNLSSLELGDSALYFCASSVRERGSSYNEQFFGPGTRLTVL.